This T cell receptor beta chain appears in the sequencing data of a study of blood T cell repertoires in COVID-19. Participant ages covered roughly 18 to 89 years across approximately 25 US areas. The authors' processing: Estimates of nucleated cell counts were drawn from the amplification of reference gene primers. Clones were read by immunoSEQ multiplex PCR, and TCRdb kept only the in-frame ones, dropping some. Clone size and the V and J calls come from that table; the DNA yielded D and trimming. The data contain approximately 360,000 clones, roughly four fifths of them singletons. Germline V gene lookup returns CDR1 SGHRS and CDR2 YFSETQ. V lost 0 bases and J lost 3, with 7 bases in between. The CDR3 has 13 amino acids.

The sequenced material came from PBMCs or T cells enriched from blood (not recorded which). V usage is TRBV5-1 and J usage is TRBJ2-7; unclear D gene. The receptor was isolated from a woman aged 50 to 60 who had recovered from COVID-19. The CDR3 protein is CASSLVSGYEQYF. The DNA of the CDR3 is TGCGCCAGCAGCTTGGTATCGGGCTACGAGCAGTACTTC. Full variable domain (missing parts from reference TRBV5-1 and TRBJ2-7): KAGVTQTPRYLIKTRGQQVTLSCSPISGHRSVSWYQQTPGQGLQFLFEYFSETQRNKGNFPGRFSGRQFSNSRSEMNVSTLELGDSALYLCASSLVSGYEQYFGPGTRLTVT.